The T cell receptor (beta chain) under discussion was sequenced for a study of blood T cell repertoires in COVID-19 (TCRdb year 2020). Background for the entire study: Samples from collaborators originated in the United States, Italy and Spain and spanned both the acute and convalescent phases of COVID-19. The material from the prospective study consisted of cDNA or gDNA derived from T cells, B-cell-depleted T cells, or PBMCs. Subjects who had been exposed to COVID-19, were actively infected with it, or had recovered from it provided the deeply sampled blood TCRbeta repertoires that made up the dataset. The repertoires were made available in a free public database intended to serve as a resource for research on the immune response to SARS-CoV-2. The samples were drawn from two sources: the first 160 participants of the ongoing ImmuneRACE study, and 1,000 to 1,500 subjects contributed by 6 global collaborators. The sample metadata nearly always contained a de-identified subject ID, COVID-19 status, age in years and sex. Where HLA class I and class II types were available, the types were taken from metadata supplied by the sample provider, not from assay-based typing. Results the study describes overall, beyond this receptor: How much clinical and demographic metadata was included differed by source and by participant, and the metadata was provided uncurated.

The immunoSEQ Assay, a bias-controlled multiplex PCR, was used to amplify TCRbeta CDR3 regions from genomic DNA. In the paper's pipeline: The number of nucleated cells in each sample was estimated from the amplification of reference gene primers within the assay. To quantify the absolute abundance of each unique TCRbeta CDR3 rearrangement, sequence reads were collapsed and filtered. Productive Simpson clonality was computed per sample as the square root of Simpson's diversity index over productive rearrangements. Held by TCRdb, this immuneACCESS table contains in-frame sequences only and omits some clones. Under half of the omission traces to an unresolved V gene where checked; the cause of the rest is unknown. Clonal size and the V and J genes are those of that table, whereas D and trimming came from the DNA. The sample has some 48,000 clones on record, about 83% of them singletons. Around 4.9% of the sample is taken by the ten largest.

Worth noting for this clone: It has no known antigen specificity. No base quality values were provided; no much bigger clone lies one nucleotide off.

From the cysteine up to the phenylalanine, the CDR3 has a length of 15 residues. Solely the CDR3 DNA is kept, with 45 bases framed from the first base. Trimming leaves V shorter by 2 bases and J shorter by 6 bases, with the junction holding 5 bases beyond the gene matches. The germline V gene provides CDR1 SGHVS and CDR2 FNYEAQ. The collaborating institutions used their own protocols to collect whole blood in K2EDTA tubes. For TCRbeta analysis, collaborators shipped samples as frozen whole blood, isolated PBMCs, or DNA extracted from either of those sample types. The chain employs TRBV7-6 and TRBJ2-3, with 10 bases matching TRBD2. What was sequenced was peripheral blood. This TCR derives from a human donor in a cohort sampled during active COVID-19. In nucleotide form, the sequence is TGTGCCAGCAGCTTAAGCGGGGGGGCCCCGGATACGCAGTATTTT. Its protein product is CASSLSGGAPDTQYF.